Listed below are T cell receptor beta chains from one sample, sequenced in a study of tissue T cells after allogeneic stem cell transplantation. Here immunoSEQ multiplex PCR was the method, and the copy in TCRdb shows in-frame clones only, minus some. The sample has around 24,000 clones, about 89% seen once. The sequences come from blood, collected before transplantation. The source of these receptors is a male donor aged 60 or older who later had graft-versus-host disease after an allogeneic stem cell transplant. Both conserved end residues are part of each CDR3. D genes are given only for firm matches. Only some rows state a clone size, as once, few, many or a class for expanded clones.

D	V	J	size	CDR3	DNA
NA	TRBV10-3	TRBJ1-3	NA	CAIAPSQTNTIYF	TGTGCCATCGCCCCCTCACAAACCAACACCATATATTTT
TRBD2	TRBV9	TRBJ2-1	NA	CASSAGLAGARYNEQFF	TGTGCCAGCAGCGCTGGACTAGCGGGAGCTCGGTACAATGAGCAGTTCTTC
TRBD2	TRBV7-2	TRBJ2-7	NA	CASSLGLAGGGEQYF	TGTGCCAGCAGCTTAGGACTAGCGGGAGGGGGGGAGCAGTACTTC
NA	TRBV27	TRBJ1-5	NA	CASRSMIRVNQPQHF	TGTGCCAGCAGAAGTATGATAAGGGTCAATCAGCCCCAGCATTTT
NA	TRBV2	TRBJ1-6	NA	CASTQAGPRKGSPLHF	TGTGCCAGCACTCAAGCCGGGCCGCGAAAGGGGTCACCCCTCCACTTT
NA	TRBV5-1	TRBJ2-7	NA	CASGGGHSYEQYF	TGCGCCAGCGGGGGAGGCCACTCCTACGAGCAGTACTTC
TRBD2	TRBV29-1	TRBJ2-1	NA	CSVEDQLAGGPNEQFF	TGCAGCGTTGAAGATCAGCTAGCGGGAGGGCCGAATGAGCAGTTCTTC
NA	TRBV27	TRBJ1-2	NA	CASRSEGSPGGYTF	TGTGCCAGCAGGTCTGAGGGGTCCCCGGGTGGCTACACCTTC
TRBD2	TRBV9	TRBJ2-5	once	CASSVPRTSGSETQYF	TGTGCCAGCAGCGTACCCCGGACTAGCGGGAGTGAGACCCAGTACTTC
NA	TRBV7-3	TRBJ1-2	NA	CASSLTGLNYGYTF	TGTGCCAGCAGCCTTACAGGGCTTAACTATGGCTACACCTTC
TRBD2	TRBV4-2	TRBJ2-3	NA	CASSQEVAGARTDTQYF	TGTGCCAGCAGCCAAGAGGTAGCGGGGGCCCGCACAGATACGCAGTATTTT
NA	TRBV19	TRBJ1-6	NA	CASSIVPRPTYNSPLHF	TGTGCCAGTAGTATAGTCCCCAGGCCGACGTATAATTCACCCCTCCACTTT
TRBD2	TRBV4-1	TRBJ2-5	NA	CASSQGTSGKETQYF	TGCGCCAGCAGCCAAGGGACTAGCGGGAAAGAGACCCAGTACTTC
TRBD1	TRBV10-1	TRBJ2-1	once	CASSGQGVNEQFF	TGCGCCAGCAGCGGACAGGGGGTAAATGAGCAGTTCTTC
TRBD1	TRBV4-1	TRBJ2-5	NA	CASSLGTEETQYF	TGCGCCAGCAGCCTTGGGACAGAAGAGACCCAGTACTTC
NA	TRBV28	TRBJ1-1	NA	CASSLGGAGGVAEAFF	TGTGCCAGCAGTTTAGGAGGGGCGGGAGGTGTCGCTGAAGCTTTCTTT
NA	TRBV29-1	TRBJ2-5	NA	CSGAGGKETQYF	TGCAGCGGCGCCGGCGGGAAAGAGACCCAGTACTTC
NA	TRBV6-5	TRBJ1-1	NA	CASTKGGAFF	TGTGCCAGCACCAAAGGGGGAGCTTTCTTT
NA	TRBV28	TRBJ2-6	once	CASSPIGPSGTAGANVLTF	TGTGCCAGCAGTCCTATAGGACCCTCTGGAACCGCTGGGGCCAACGTCCTGACTTTC
NA	TRBV5-5	TRBJ2-4	few	CASSFGQSDIQYF	TGTGCCAGCAGCTTCGGACAATCGGACATTCAGTACTTC
NA	TRBV27	TRBJ2-2	NA	CASSTITRTGELFF	TGTGCCAGCAGTACAATTACACGGACCGGGGAGCTGTTTTTT
NA	TRBV23-1	TRBJ2-3	NA	CASSQSGGRDTDTQYF	TGCGCCAGCAGTCAATCTGGGGGGCGGGACACAGATACGCAGTATTTT
NA	TRBV5-1	TRBJ1-1	NA	CASSFMTVLNTEAFF	TGCGCCAGCAGCTTCATGACAGTGTTGAACACTGAAGCTTTCTTT
NA	TRBV6-5	TRBJ1-1	NA	CASRIWDTEAFF	TGTGCCAGCCGTATTTGGGATACTGAAGCTTTCTTT
NA	TRBV15	TRBJ1-5	once	CATSLGVSQPQHF	TGTGCCACCAGCCTGGGGGTTAGCCAGCCCCAGCATTTT
TRBD1	TRBV5-1	TRBJ2-7	NA	CASSLGTGAYEQYF	TGCGCCAGCAGCTTAGGGACAGGGGCCTACGAGCAGTACTTC
TRBD1	TRBV28	TRBJ1-6	NA	CASRSTGSSPLHF	TGTGCCAGCAGGTCGACAGGGTCTTCACCCCTCCACTTT
NA	TRBV6-1	TRBJ1-2	NA	CASSEAGRDGYTF	TGTGCCAGCAGTGAAGCAGGGCGGGATGGCTACACCTTC
NA	TRBV11-2	TRBJ2-1	NA	CASSLSPRNEQFF	TGTGCCAGCAGCTTATCCCCCCGCAATGAGCAGTTCTTC
TRBD1	TRBV7-2	TRBJ1-1	NA	CASRRLSGGLGNTEAFF	TGTGCCAGCAGGAGGCTTTCAGGGGGCCTTGGGAACACTGAAGCTTTCTTT
TRBD1	TRBV5-1	TRBJ1-5	NA	CASSLAARGPTQPQHF	TGCGCCAGCAGCTTGGCCGCCAGGGGGCCCACCCAGCCCCAGCATTTT
NA	TRBV5-1	TRBJ2-6	NA	CASSSVGSSPSGANVLTF	TGCGCCAGCAGCTCCGTGGGCAGTTCACCATCAGGGGCCAACGTCCTGACTTTC
TRBD1	TRBV6-6	TRBJ1-2	NA	CASQGQGSGYTF	TGTGCCAGCCAGGGACAGGGCTCTGGCTACACCTTC
NA	TRBV4-1	TRBJ1-1	NA	CASSQEPPNMNTEAFF	TGCGCCAGCAGCCAAGAACCCCCTAACATGAACACTGAAGCTTTCTTT
NA	TRBV4-1	TRBJ2-1	once	CASSQDLGLSTNEQFF	TGCGCCAGCAGCCAAGATTTGGGACTGTCCACGAATGAGCAGTTCTTC
TRBD2	TRBV7-9	TRBJ2-2	NA	CASSPSGSSPLNTGELFF	TGTGCCAGCAGCCCCAGCGGGAGTTCGCCGCTGAACACCGGGGAGCTGTTTTTT
NA	TRBV7-3	TRBJ2-1	NA	CASSLLPGAMANEQFF	TGTGCCAGCAGCTTACTTCCGGGAGCCATGGCGAATGAGCAGTTCTTC
NA	TRBV14	TRBJ2-2	NA	CASSQVSRGNTGELFF	TGTGCCAGCAGCCAAGTTTCCAGGGGGAACACCGGGGAGCTGTTTTTT
TRBD2	TRBV5-4	TRBJ2-7	NA	CASSRGGTSANYEQYF	TGTGCCAGCAGCCGGGGCGGGACTAGCGCTAACTACGAGCAGTACTTC
NA	TRBV28	TRBJ2-1	NA	CASSLLSGDEQFF	TGTGCCAGCAGTTTATTGTCGGGGGATGAGCAGTTCTTC
TRBD1	TRBV6-5	TRBJ1-1	NA	CASRRDSMNTEAFF	TGTGCCAGCAGACGGGACAGCATGAACACTGAAGCTTTCTTT
NA	TRBV25-1	TRBJ1-4	NA	CASSELGTGLVTNEKLFF	TGTGCCAGCAGTGAATTGGGCACAGGGTTAGTAACTAATGAAAAACTGTTTTTT
NA	TRBV29-1	TRBJ1-1	once	CSATRQKNTEAFF	TGCAGCGCGACCAGACAGAAAAACACTGAAGCTTTCTTT
TRBD2	TRBV9	TRBJ2-2	NA	CASSVGTGGYTGELFF	TGTGCCAGCAGCGTAGGGACGGGGGGGTACACCGGGGAGCTGTTTTTT
NA	TRBV27	TRBJ1-1	NA	CASSSGTRQIGSAEAFF	TGTGCCAGCAGTTCGGGGACAAGGCAAATCGGAAGCGCTGAAGCTTTCTTT
TRBD2	TRBV4-2	TRBJ2-7	NA	CASSQDHTSGGYEQYF	TGTGCCAGCAGCCAGGACCATACTAGCGGGGGTTACGAGCAGTACTTC